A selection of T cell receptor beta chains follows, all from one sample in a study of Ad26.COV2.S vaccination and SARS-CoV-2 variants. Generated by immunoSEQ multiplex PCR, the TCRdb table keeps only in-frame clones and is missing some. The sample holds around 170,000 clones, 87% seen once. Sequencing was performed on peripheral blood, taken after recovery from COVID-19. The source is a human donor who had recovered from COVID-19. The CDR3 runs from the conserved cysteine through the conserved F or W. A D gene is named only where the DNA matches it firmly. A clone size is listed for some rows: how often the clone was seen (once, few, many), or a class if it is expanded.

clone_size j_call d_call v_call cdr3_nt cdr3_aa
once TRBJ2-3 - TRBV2 TGTGCCAGCGGGAAGGGCGGAGGCACAGATACGCAGTATTTT CASGKGGGTDTQYF
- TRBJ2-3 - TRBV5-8 TGTGCCAGCAGCCTCCTACACGCAGATACGCAGTATTTT CASSLLHADTQYF
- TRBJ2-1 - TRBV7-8 TGTGCCAGCAGCGGGGCGGGACTGCGGGATGAGCAGTTCTTC CASSGAGLRDEQFF
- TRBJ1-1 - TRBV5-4 TGTGCCAGCAGCTTAGGGGGGGCGCGCACTGAAGCTTTCTTT CASSLGGARTEAFF
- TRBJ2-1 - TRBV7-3 TGTGCCAGCAGCCTGGCCGGGACGGCTTACAATGAGCAGTTCTTC CASSLAGTAYNEQFF
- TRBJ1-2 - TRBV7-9 TGTGCCAGCAGCTTATCAGTGGATTACGGCTACACCTTC CASSLSVDYGYTF
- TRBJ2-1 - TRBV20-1 TGCAGCGGACTGTGGCATAATGAGCAGTTCTTC CSGLWHNEQFF
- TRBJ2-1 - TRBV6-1 TGTGCCAGCAGTGAAGCTTGGGACCCGGGGGCATACAATGAGCAGTTCTTC CASSEAWDPGAYNEQFF
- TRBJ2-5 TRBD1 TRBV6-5 TGTGCCAGCAGTAGGGGACAGGGCGCAGAGACCCAGTACTTC CASSRGQGAETQYF
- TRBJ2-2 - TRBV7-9 TGTGCCAGCAGCTCCCCCAGAGAAACCGGGGAGCTGTTTTTT CASSSPRETGELFF
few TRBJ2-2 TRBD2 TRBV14 TGTGCCAGCAGCCTAGGCGGGGGCACCGGGGAGCTGTTTTTT CASSLGGGTGELFF
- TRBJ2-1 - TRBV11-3 TGTGCCAGCAGCTCTACTGAAAGGGAGCAGTTCTTC CASSSTEREQFF
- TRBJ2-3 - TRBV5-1 TGCGCCAGCAGCTTGGGGGGCCCCACAGATACGCAGTATTTT CASSLGGPTDTQYF
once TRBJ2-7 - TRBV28 TGTGCCAGCAGTGCGACTCCTTCCTACGAGCAGTACTTC CASSATPSYEQYF
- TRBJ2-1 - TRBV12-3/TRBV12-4 TGTGCCAGCAGTCTTGACGGTGAAAATGAGCAGTTCTTC CASSLDGENEQFF
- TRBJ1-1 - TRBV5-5 TGTGCCAGCAGCTTGGACAGACTGAACACTGAAGCTTTCTTT CASSLDRLNTEAFF
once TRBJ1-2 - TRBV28 TGTGCCAGCAGTCCTGCCTTGTTTGGCTACACCTTC CASSPALFGYTF
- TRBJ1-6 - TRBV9 TGTGCCAGCAGAGCAGGTGATGTTTCACCCCTCCACTTT CASRAGDVSPLHF
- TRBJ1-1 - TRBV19 TGTGCCAGTAGTCCACCCAAGGCTTTCTTT CASSPPKAFF
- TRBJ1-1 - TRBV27 TGTGCCAGCAGTTCGGGTATGAACACTGAAGCTTTCTTT CASSSGMNTEAFF
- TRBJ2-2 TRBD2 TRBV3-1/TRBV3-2 TGTGCCAGCAGCCTTCTCGGGGGGGCGGGCACCGGGGAGCTGTTTTTT CASSLLGGAGTGELFF
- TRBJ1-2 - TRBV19 TGTGCCAGTACCCAATCCGTGGGGGTCTATGGCTACACCTTC CASTQSVGVYGYTF
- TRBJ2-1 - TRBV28 TGTGCCAGCAGTCCCGGGTTCAATGAGCAGTTCTTC CASSPGFNEQFF
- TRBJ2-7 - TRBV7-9 TGTGCCAGCAGCCCCAAACAGGGCTCCTACGAGCAGTACTTC CASSPKQGSYEQYF
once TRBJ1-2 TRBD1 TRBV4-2 TGTGCCAGCAGTCCCACCCCGGAGACAGGGCGATATTCGTATGGCTACACCTTC CASSPTPETGRYSYGYTF
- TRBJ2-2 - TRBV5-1 TGCGCCAGTACGCAGACGAACACCGGGGAGCTGTTTTTT CASTQTNTGELFF
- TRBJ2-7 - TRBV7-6 TGTGCCAGCAGCTTAAGGGGAGGGGGGGCAAGCGAGCAGTACTTC CASSLRGGGASEQYF
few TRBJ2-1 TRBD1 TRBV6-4 TGTGCCAGCAGCGATACAGGGGAAGGCAATGAGCAGTTCTTC CASSDTGEGNEQFF
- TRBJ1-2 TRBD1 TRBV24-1 TGTGCCACCAGTGATCCTAGGACAGGTGGTGGCTACACCTTC CATSDPRTGGGYTF
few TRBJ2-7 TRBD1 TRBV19 TGTGCCAGCTCAAGGGGGCCCGGGGAGCAGTACTTC CASSRGPGEQYF
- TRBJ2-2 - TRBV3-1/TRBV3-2 TGTGCCAGCAGCCAAGATCAGGCCACCGGGGAGCTGTTTTTT CASSQDQATGELFF
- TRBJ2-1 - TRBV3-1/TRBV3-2 TGTGCCAGCAGCCAATTCCGCGGGAACAATGAGCAGTTCTTC CASSQFRGNNEQFF
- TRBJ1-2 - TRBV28 TGTGCCAGCAGCAATGACCCCTATGGCTACACCTTC CASSNDPYGYTF
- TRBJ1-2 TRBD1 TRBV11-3 TGTGCCAGCAGCTTAGATGTAAGGGGGCATGGCTACACCTTC CASSLDVRGHGYTF
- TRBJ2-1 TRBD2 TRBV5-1 TGCGCCAGCAGCCCGGGACTAGCGGGAGTCTATGAGCAGTTCTTC CASSPGLAGVYEQFF
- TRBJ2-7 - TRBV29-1 TGCAGCGTGCTCCAGGGAACCTCCTACGAGCAGTACTTC CSVLQGTSYEQYF
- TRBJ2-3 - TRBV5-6 TGTGCCAGCAGCTTGGTACTTAACACAGATACGCAGTATTTT CASSLVLNTDTQYF
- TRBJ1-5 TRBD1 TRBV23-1 TGCGCCAGCAGGCACCGGGACAGGGGTTCGACAAGAAATCAGCCCCAGCATTTT CASRHRDRGSTRNQPQHF
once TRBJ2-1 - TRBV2 TGTGCCGCTCGGGGGCGGGGGCCTTACAATGAGCAGTTCTTC CAARGRGPYNEQFF
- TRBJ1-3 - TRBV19 TGTGCCAGTAGTGTCGGACAGCGAAACACCATATATTTT CASSVGQRNTIYF
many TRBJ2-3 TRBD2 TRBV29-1 TGCAGCGAGGGGAGCGGGAATACGCAGTATTTT CSEGSGNTQYF
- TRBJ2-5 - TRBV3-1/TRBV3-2 TGTGCCAGCAGCCAACCAACTACTACAGGGAGGATGTCCCAAGAGACCCAGTACTTC CASSQPTTTGRMSQETQYF
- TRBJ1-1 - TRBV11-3 TGTGCCAGCAAACTTACCGCAGGTACCACTGAAGCTTTCTTT CASKLTAGTTEAFF
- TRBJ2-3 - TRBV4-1 TGCGCCAGCAGTCCTAACCTTATCACAGATACGCAGTATTTT CASSPNLITDTQYF
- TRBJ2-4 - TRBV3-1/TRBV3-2 TGTGCCAGCAGCCAAGGCCTCGGCGGGGTCGCCAAAAACATTCAGTACTTC CASSQGLGGVAKNIQYF
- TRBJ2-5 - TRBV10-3 TGTGCCATCAGTGATGGGCAATGGGAGACCCAGTACTTC CAISDGQWETQYF
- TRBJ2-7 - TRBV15 TGTGCCACCAGCAGAGATTGGTCGGAGCCCGGAATTTGGCAGTACTTC CATSRDWSEPGIWQYF
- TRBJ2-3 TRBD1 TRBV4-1 TGCGCCAGCAGCGGCCGGGACAGGGGCCTGGATACGCAGTATTTT CASSGRDRGLDTQYF
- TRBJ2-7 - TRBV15 TGTGCCACCAGCAGGGTTACTAGTGGCTACGAGCAGTACTTC CATSRVTSGYEQYF
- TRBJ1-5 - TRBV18 TGTGCCAGCTCACCCGGACGGTCCAATCAGCCCCAGCATTTT CASSPGRSNQPQHF
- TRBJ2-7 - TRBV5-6 TGTGCCAGCAGCATGGGGGGGCCCTCCTACGAGCAGTACTTC CASSMGGPSYEQYF
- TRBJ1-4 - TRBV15 TGTGCCACCAGCAGAGATGGAGGGTCCGATCAGGAAAAACTGTTTTTT CATSRDGGSDQEKLFF
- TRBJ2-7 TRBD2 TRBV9 TGTGCCAGCAGCGCAGGGACTAGCGCGGACTACGAGCAGTACTTC CASSAGTSADYEQYF
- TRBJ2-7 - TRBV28 TGTGCCAGCAGTCAGGGTTACTACGAGCAGTACTTC CASSQGYYEQYF
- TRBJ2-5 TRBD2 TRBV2 TGTGCCAGCAGTGTCGGGAGGCTTGAGACCCAGTACTTC CASSVGRLETQYF